The rows below give T cell receptor beta chains drawn from one sample of a study of T cells in Graves' hyperthyroidism and ophthalmopathy. One entry per CDR3 protein, called by TCRdb with MiXCR from the multiplex PCR reads. The sample carries approximately 270,000 distinct CDR3 sequences, more than 14% recorded once. The sequencing sample was made of blood. The receptor set was obtained from a woman aged 40 to 50 with Graves' hyperthyroidism that later progressed to Graves' ophthalmopathy. Each CDR3 is given with its conserved first and last residue. D genes are given only for firm matches. Clone size, where shown, is once, few, many, or a class for clones that have expanded.

cdr3_aa cdr3_nt j_call v_call cdr3_length d_call clone_size
CASPSPAGGSGELFF TGTGCCAGCCCCTCCCCAGCGGGAGGGTCCGGGGAGCTGTTTTTT TRBJ2-2 TRBV12-3/TRBV12-4 15 TRBD2 many
CAISERVSGSANTGELFF TGTGCCATCAGTGAGAGGGTTAGCGGGAGCGCGAACACCGGGGAGCTGTTTTTT TRBJ2-2 TRBV10-3 18 TRBD2 many
CASTPPLTKNIQYF TGTGCCAGTACGCCCCCTCTGACCAAAAACATTCAGTACTTC TRBJ2-4 TRBV19 14 NA few
CASIQRLGDSTDTQYF TGTGCCAGCATTCAACGTTTAGGGGATTCCACAGATACGCAGTATTTT TRBJ2-3 TRBV6-1 16 NA many
CARETSGTLSYNEQFF TGTGCCAGAGAGACTAGCGGGACTCTCTCCTACAATGAGCAGTTCTTC TRBJ2-1 TRBV19 16 TRBD2 NA
CASSLDWSRQGIHEQYF TGTGCCAGCAGCTTAGATTGGTCTAGACAGGGTATCCACGAGCAGTACTTC TRBJ2-7 TRBV11-2 17 TRBD1 NA
CASWQNTGELFF TGTGCCAGTTGGCAGAACACCGGGGAGCTGTTTTTT TRBJ2-2 TRBV19 12 NA NA
CASSLIAGGIWGTDTQYF TGTGCCAGCAGCTTAATAGCGGGCGGCATATGGGGCACAGATACGCAGTATTTT TRBJ2-3 TRBV7-3 18 TRBD2 many
CASSPHGPIDSTDTQYF TGTGCCAGCAGTCCCCATGGCCCGATCGACAGCACAGATACGCAGTATTTT TRBJ2-3 TRBV27 17 NA many
CASSLALVAANTGELFF TGCGCCAGCAGCTTGGCCTTGGTAGCGGCGAACACCGGGGAGCTGTTTTTT TRBJ2-2 TRBV5-1 17 NA many
CAISDGSGGYNEQFF TGTGCCATCAGTGATGGTAGCGGGGGATACAATGAGCAGTTCTTC TRBJ2-1 TRBV10-3 15 TRBD2 few
CASRRTGGAYEKLFF TGTGCCAGCCGAAGGACAGGGGGCGCCTATGAAAAACTGTTTTTT TRBJ1-4 TRBV2 15 TRBD1 many
CAISRTSASSYEQYF TGTGCCATCAGTCGGACTAGCGCGAGCTCCTACGAGCAGTACTTC TRBJ2-7 TRBV10-3 15 TRBD2 many
CAWSEQGASSPLHF TGTGCCTGGAGTGAACAGGGGGCAAGCTCACCCCTCCACTTT TRBJ1-6 TRBV30 14 TRBD1 few
CASGYLGQRYGYTF TGTGCCAGCGGCTATCTCGGACAGCGCTATGGCTACACCTTC TRBJ1-2 TRBV6-1 14 NA many
CASSWDRGPDTQYF TGTGCCAGCAGTTGGGACAGGGGGCCCGATACGCAGTATTTT TRBJ2-3 TRBV28 14 TRBD1 many
CASTKGRFASTDTQYF TGTGCCAGCACCAAGGGGCGATTTGCTAGCACAGATACGCAGTATTTT TRBJ2-3 TRBV12-3/TRBV12-4 16 NA many
CASSQGPTSTDTQYF TGTGCCAGCTCCCAAGGCCCAACTAGCACAGATACGCAGTATTTT TRBJ2-3 TRBV6-1 15 NA NA
CASSPLSYTGELFF TGCGCCAGCAGCCCGCTCTCCTACACCGGGGAGCTGTTTTTT TRBJ2-2 TRBV5-1 14 NA NA